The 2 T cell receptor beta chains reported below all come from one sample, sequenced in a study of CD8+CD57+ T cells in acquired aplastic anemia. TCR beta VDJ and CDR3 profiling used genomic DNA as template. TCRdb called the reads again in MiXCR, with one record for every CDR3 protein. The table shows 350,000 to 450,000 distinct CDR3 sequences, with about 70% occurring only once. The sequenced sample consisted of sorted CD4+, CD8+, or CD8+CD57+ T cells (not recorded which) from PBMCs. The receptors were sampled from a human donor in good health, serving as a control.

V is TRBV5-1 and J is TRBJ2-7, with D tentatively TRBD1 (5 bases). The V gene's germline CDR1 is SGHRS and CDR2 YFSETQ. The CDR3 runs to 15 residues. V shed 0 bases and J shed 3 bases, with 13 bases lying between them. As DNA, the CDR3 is TGCGCCAGCAGCTTGGACGGCCAGGGCGGCTACGAGCAGTACTTC. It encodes CASSLDGQGGYEQYF.

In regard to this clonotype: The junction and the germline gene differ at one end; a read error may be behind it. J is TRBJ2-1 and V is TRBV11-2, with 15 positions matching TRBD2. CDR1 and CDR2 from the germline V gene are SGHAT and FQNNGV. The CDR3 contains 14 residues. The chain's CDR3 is CASRPGTSGGEQFF. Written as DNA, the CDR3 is TGCGCCAGCCGCCCCGGGACTAGCGGGGGGGAGCAGTTCTTC. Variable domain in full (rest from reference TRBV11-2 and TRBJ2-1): EAGVAQSPRYKIIEKRQSVAFWCNPISGHATLYWYQQILGQGPKLLIQFQNNGVVDDSQLPKDRFSAERLKGVDSTLKIQPAKLEDSAVYLCASRPGTSGGEQFFGPGTRLTVL.